Below are 13 T cell receptor beta chains sequenced from a single sample in a study of T-cell reconstitution after alpha-beta-depleted transplantation in children. The authors prepared the TCRbeta library with unique molecular identifiers. TCRdb processed the PCR reads anew with MiXCR; each CDR3 protein has one entry. The top ten hold 4% of the sample, which has about 610,000 distinct CDR3 sequences, over 9.5% seen once. The sample was PBMCs from the stem cell graft donor, taken from the stem cell graft. These receptor sequences come from a human donor who donated a stem cell graft to a child with acute myeloid leukemia.

J is TRBJ2-5 and V is TRBV5-1; 10 positions match TRBD2. The V gene's germline CDR1 is SGHRS and CDR2 YFSETQ. The CDR3 contains 17 residues. J gave up 4 bases and V 4 bases, and 13 bases lay outside the gene matches. The CDR3 DNA is TGCGCCAGCAGCCCCGAGGCTAGGCCTAGCGGGAGAGAGACCCAGTACTTC. Translating it yields CASSPEARPSGRETQYF.

This clonotype has a count of ten or more. This chain links TRBV7-2 with TRBJ2-7; 8 nucleotides align to TRBD2. After removal of 5 bases from V and 0 bases from J, the junction contained 6 bases not matched to a gene. In germline, CDR1 is SGHTA, CDR2 FQGNSA. This CDR3 is built from 15 residues. DNA of the CDR3: TGTGCCAGCAGCATATTGGGGACTAGCTCCTACGAGCAGTACTTC. Its protein product is CASSILGTSSYEQYF.

In its sample, this clonotype was seen a few times. This chain connects TRBV24-1 to TRBJ2-1, with 14 positions matching TRBD2. J lost 4 bases, V lost 4 bases, and 14 bases had no gene match. Germline lookup yields CDR1 KGHDR and CDR2 SFDVKD. CDR3 length: 20 amino acids. In nucleotides, the CDR3 is TGTGCCACCAGTGAACTATCCGGGACTAGCGGGAGCGGGCTTTACAATGAGCAGTTCTTC. Its protein is CATSELSGTSGSGLYNEQFF.

This clonotype was counted only a few times. The chain recombines TRBV12-3 or TRBV12-4 with TRBJ2-5; the match to TRBD2 covers 7 bases. The V and J ends lost 5 bases and 1 base, in that order; junction bases with no gene match: 10. This CDR3 spans 16 amino acids. CDR3 loop: CASSPGGGGFQETQYF. The CDR3 coding sequence is TGTGCCAGCAGTCCGGGTGGGGGGGGGTTCCAAGAGACCCAGTACTTC.

This clonotype has at least ten counts. Because it lacks the conserved phenylalanine or tryptophan at the end, this CDR3 is likely a read error. The chain uses TRBV7-7 and TRBJ2-3, with TRBD2 matching over 7 bases. This CDR3 comprises 13 residues. Germline V CDR1 and CDR2: SSHAT, FNYEAQ (reference sequence). Here the CDR3 DNA reads TGTGCTAGCAGCGGGACGGCAACAGATACGCAGTATATT. The encoded protein is CASSGTATDTQYI.

Only a few counts were recorded for this clonotype. The CDR3 DNA is TGTGCCAGCAGCTTACTACCATTCCAAAAACTGTTTTTT. It is translated as CASSLLPFQKLFF. This chain connects TRBV7-2 to TRBJ1-4; unclear D gene. The CDR3 totals 13 residues. CDR1 is SGHTA, CDR2 FQGNSA, per germline. With 2 bases removed from V and 9 bases from J, the gap between germline ends came to 10 bases. Using reference TRBV7-2 and TRBJ1-4 for the parts outside the CDR3, the full variable domain is GAGVSQSPSNKVTEKGKDVELRCDPISGHTALYWYRQSLGQGLEFLIYFQGNSAPDKSGLPSDRFSAERTGGSVSTLTIQRTQQEDSAVYLCASSLLPFQKLFFGSGTQLSVL.

Many counts were recorded for this clonotype. The V call is TRBV6-5, the J call TRBJ1-2, with a possible D match to TRBD1 (6 bases). V lost 2 bases to trimming and J lost 1 base, with 8 bases between them. This CDR3 comprises 14 residues. Germline CDR1 reads MNHEY; CDR2 reads SVGAGI. Written as DNA, the CDR3 is TGTGCCAGCAGTTACGGGGGCGGTAACTATGGCTACACCTTC. It is translated as CASSYGGGNYGYTF.

This clonotype has ten or more counts. The V and J genes are TRBV6-5 and TRBJ1-4; D not certain. Per germline, CDR1 MNHEY and CDR2 SVGAGI. This CDR3 is 16 amino acids long. V shed 0 bases and J shed 5 bases, with 13 bases lying between them. In nucleotides, the CDR3 is TGTGCCAGCAGTTACTCGAGTACAGTGGTAAATGAAAAACTGTTTTTT. Amino acid sequence: CASSYSSTVVNEKLFF.

This clonotype was recorded a few times. V is TRBV21-1 and J is TRBJ2-1; TRBD1, as called in the table, went unchecked against the DNA. TRBV21-1 constitutes a pseudogene. This CDR3 has 12 residues. The CDR3 coding sequence is TGTGCCAGCAGCACCCCTATTAATGAGCAGTTCTTC. Its translation: CASSTPINEQFF.

This clonotype was seen ten or more times. The chain recombines TRBV25-1 with TRBJ2-5; 10 positions match TRBD2. The J segment lost 1 base and the V segment lost 4 bases, leaving 3 bases of the junction unmatched. Germline V gene data show CDR1 as MGHDK and CDR2 as SYGVNS. The CDR3 loop spans 15 amino acids. CDR3 coding DNA: TGTGCCAGCAGTGCGGCTAGCGGGAGCCAAGAGACCCAGTACTTC. The encoded protein is CASSAASGSQETQYF.

The V gene is TRBV5-1, the J gene TRBJ2-3, with 11 bases that match TRBD1. Looked up from germline, CDR1 is SGHRS and CDR2 is YFSETQ. Unmatched junction bases numbered 6, after V lost 0 bases and J lost 9 bases. The CDR3 runs to 15 residues. CDR3 sequence (DNA): TGCGCCAGCAGCTTGGACGGACAGGGGGCCGGCACGCAGTATTTT. Translation: CASSLDGQGAGTQYF.

This clonotype has more than one count but fewer than ten. The chain uses TRBV10-3 and TRBJ1-2, with a possible D match to TRBD1 (5 bases). The V end lost 0 bases, the J end lost 4 bases, and 9 bases lay between the germline ends. CDR1 is ENHRY and CDR2 is SYGVKD in the germline V gene. CDR3 size: 14 residues. CDR3: CAISESGGGYGYTF. CDR3 in DNA: TGTGCCATCAGTGAGTCGGGGGGAGGCTATGGCTACACCTTC.

This chain uses TRBV12-3 or TRBV12-4 with TRBJ2-1; D may be TRBD1 or TRBD2 (5 bases each). The V gene lost 6 bases and the J gene lost 12 bases, with 27 bases spanning the gap. This CDR3 comprises 16 residues. The CDR3 nucleotides are TGTGCCAGCAGCCAAAAGGGGCGGCAGTACAATGAGGGGCAGTTCTTC. Translated, it gives CASSQKGRQYNEGQFF.